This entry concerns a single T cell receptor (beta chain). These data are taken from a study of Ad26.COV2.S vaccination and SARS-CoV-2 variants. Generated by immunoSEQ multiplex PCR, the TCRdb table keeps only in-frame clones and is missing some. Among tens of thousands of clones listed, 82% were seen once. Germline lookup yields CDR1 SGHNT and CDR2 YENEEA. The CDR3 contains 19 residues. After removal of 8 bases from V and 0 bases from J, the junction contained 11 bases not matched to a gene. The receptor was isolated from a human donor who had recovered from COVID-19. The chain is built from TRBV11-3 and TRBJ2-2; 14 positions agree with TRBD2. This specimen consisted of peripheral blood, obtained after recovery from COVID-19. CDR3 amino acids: CASQLQGLAGVANTGELFF. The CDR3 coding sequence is TGTGCCAGCCAGCTCCAGGGACTAGCGGGAGTGGCGAACACCGGGGAGCTGTTTTTT.